Shown below are 2 T cell receptor beta chains from a single sample sequenced in a study of blood T cell repertoires in COVID-19. The method was immunoSEQ multiplex PCR; TCRdb's version includes in-frame clones alone and lacks a portion of them. The sample has 150,000 to 200,000 clones, around 86% seen once. Sequencing was carried out using peripheral blood. Receptor source: a man between 18 and 29 years old with acute or convalescent COVID-19.

The chain carries TRBV7-3 and TRBJ2-3, with 11 bases aligning to TRBD2. The germline gives CDR1 SGHTA, CDR2 FQGTGA. The length of the CDR3 is 15 residues. With V trimmed by 5 bases and J by 4 bases, 5 bases remained unmatched. Here the CDR3 reads CASSKTSGESDTQYF. CDR3 DNA: TGTGCCAGCAGCAAGACTAGCGGGGAATCAGATACGCAGTATTTT.

J is TRBJ1-5 and V is TRBV30; D unclear. V dropped 4 bases and J dropped 6 bases, with 13 bases sitting between them. Germline V lookup: CDR1 GTSNPN, CDR2 SVGIG (reference sequence). There are 13 residues in the CDR3. Here the CDR3 DNA reads TGTGCCTGGACTCCTATAAGAGGTCAGCCCCAGCATTTT. This codes for CAWTPIRGQPQHF.